The rows below give T cell receptor beta chains drawn from one sample of a study of T cells in Graves' hyperthyroidism and ophthalmopathy. TCRdb passed the multiplex PCR reads through MiXCR, listing each CDR3 protein once. This table has around 180,000 distinct CDR3 sequences, about 17% appearing once. The sequenced sample consisted of blood. The receptor set was obtained from a woman in her forties or fifties with Graves' hyperthyroidism. The CDR3 runs from the conserved cysteine through the conserved F or W. Fields, in order: V gene, D gene, clone size, J gene, CDR3 DNA, CDR3 protein. A D gene is named only where the DNA matches it firmly. Clone sizes are given selectively: once, few, many, or a class where the clone is expanded.

v_gene: TRBV27; d_gene: NA; abundance: many; j_gene: TRBJ1-5; CDR3nt: TGTGCCAGCAGTTTCACACAGGGAGTTCAGCCCCAGCATTTT; CDR3aa: CASSFTQGVQPQHF
v_gene: TRBV12-3/TRBV12-4; d_gene: TRBD1; abundance: many; j_gene: TRBJ1-1; CDR3nt: TGTGCCAGCAGTAGCCGGGGACAGTTGAACACTGAAGCTTTCTTT; CDR3aa: CASSSRGQLNTEAFF
v_gene: TRBV25-1; d_gene: NA; abundance: many; j_gene: TRBJ2-1; CDR3nt: TGTGCCAGCAGTGAAGGTGGGGGCAATGAGCAGTTCTTC; CDR3aa: CASSEGGGNEQFF
v_gene: TRBV6-2/TRBV6-3; d_gene: NA; abundance: many; j_gene: TRBJ1-1; CDR3nt: TGTGCCAGCAGTTGGTTCGGGCAGACTGAAGCTTTCTTT; CDR3aa: CASSWFGQTEAFF
v_gene: TRBV2; d_gene: NA; abundance: many; j_gene: TRBJ1-6; CDR3nt: TGTGCCAGCAGTAAGCGGGGCGAGATTTCTTCACCCCTCCACTTT; CDR3aa: CASSKRGEISSPLHF
v_gene: TRBV7-9; d_gene: TRBD1; abundance: many; j_gene: TRBJ2-7; CDR3nt: TGTGCCAGCAGCCCGCGGACAGGCGACTACGAGCAGTACTTC; CDR3aa: CASSPRTGDYEQYF
v_gene: TRBV20-1; d_gene: NA; abundance: NA; j_gene: TRBJ2-3; CDR3nt: TGCAGTGCTAGAGATGTGGGGGGCACAGATACGCAGTATTTT; CDR3aa: CSARDVGGTDTQYF
v_gene: TRBV19; d_gene: NA; abundance: NA; j_gene: TRBJ1-5; CDR3nt: TGTGCCAGTACGGACAGTTCATACGGCAATCAGCCCCAGCATTTT; CDR3aa: CASTDSSYGNQPQHF
v_gene: TRBV18; d_gene: NA; abundance: NA; j_gene: TRBJ2-7; CDR3nt: TGTGCCAGCTCACCAGGGTACAGAGCCTACGAGCAGTACTTC; CDR3aa: CASSPGYRAYEQYF
v_gene: TRBV7-2; d_gene: NA; abundance: NA; j_gene: TRBJ2-5; CDR3nt: TGTGCCAGCAGCTTAAGGAGTTTGGAGACCCAGTACTTC; CDR3aa: CASSLRSLETQYF
v_gene: TRBV2; d_gene: TRBD1; abundance: many; j_gene: TRBJ2-1; CDR3nt: TGTGCCAGCAGGGACAGGGCCTCAACCTACAATGAGCAGTTCTTC; CDR3aa: CASRDRASTYNEQFF
v_gene: TRBV28; d_gene: TRBD1; abundance: many; j_gene: TRBJ1-6; CDR3nt: TGTGCCAGCAGGGACAGGGGTAGTGGGCTTAGCTCCTATAATTCACCCCTCCACTTT; CDR3aa: CASRDRGSGLSSYNSPLHF
v_gene: TRBV5-1; d_gene: NA; abundance: many; j_gene: TRBJ2-1; CDR3nt: TGCGCCAGCAGCTTAGACTACAATGAGCAGTTCTTC; CDR3aa: CASSLDYNEQFF
v_gene: TRBV25-1; d_gene: NA; abundance: many; j_gene: TRBJ1-4; CDR3nt: TGTGCCAGCAGTGCGGAAAAACTGTTTTTT; CDR3aa: CASSAEKLFF
v_gene: TRBV3-1; d_gene: NA; abundance: few; j_gene: TRBJ1-2; CDR3nt: TGTGCCAGCAGCCAAGATGAGACAAAACTGTCAAACTATGGCTACACCTTC; CDR3aa: CASSQDETKLSNYGYTF
v_gene: TRBV7-6; d_gene: NA; abundance: many; j_gene: TRBJ2-5; CDR3nt: TGTGCCAGCAGCTTAGGAAAAGAGACCCAGTACTTC; CDR3aa: CASSLGKETQYF
v_gene: TRBV28; d_gene: NA; abundance: many; j_gene: TRBJ2-7; CDR3nt: TGTGCCAGTAGCAGAGGTGCGTCCTACGAGCAGTACTTC; CDR3aa: CASSRGASYEQYF
v_gene: TRBV19; d_gene: NA; abundance: many; j_gene: TRBJ1-2; CDR3nt: TGTGCCAGTAGTATGGGACTTTCTAACTATGGCTACACCTTC; CDR3aa: CASSMGLSNYGYTF
v_gene: TRBV4-3; d_gene: NA; abundance: NA; j_gene: TRBJ2-7; CDR3nt: TGCGCCAGCAGCCAAGCTACAGGGACCTACGAGCAGTACTTC; CDR3aa: CASSQATGTYEQYF
v_gene: TRBV20-1; d_gene: NA; abundance: many; j_gene: TRBJ2-3; CDR3nt: TGCAGTGCTAGAGATCTCTCCCGGGCGGGGGCGGTAACAGATACGCAGTATTTT; CDR3aa: CSARDLSRAGAVTDTQYF
v_gene: TRBV7-2; d_gene: TRBD2; abundance: many; j_gene: TRBJ2-1; CDR3nt: TGTGCCAGCAGCCTTGGACTAGTGGCCGACAATGAGCAGTTCTTC; CDR3aa: CASSLGLVADNEQFF
v_gene: TRBV20-1; d_gene: TRBD1; abundance: many; j_gene: TRBJ1-2; CDR3nt: TGCAGTGCTAAGACAGGGGCCGGGAAGTATGGCTACACCTTC; CDR3aa: CSAKTGAGKYGYTF
v_gene: TRBV14; d_gene: NA; abundance: few; j_gene: TRBJ1-1; CDR3nt: TGTGCCAGCAGCCAAGTACCCGGGCAGACTGGGACTGAAGCTTTCTTT; CDR3aa: CASSQVPGQTGTEAFF
v_gene: TRBV7-2; d_gene: NA; abundance: many; j_gene: TRBJ1-1; CDR3nt: TGTGCCAGCAGCTTAGCCCTAGCGGGGGTTGCTGAAGCTTTCTTT; CDR3aa: CASSLALAGVAEAFF
v_gene: TRBV28; d_gene: TRBD1; abundance: many; j_gene: TRBJ1-2; CDR3nt: TGTGCCAGCAGCCCTCCGGGACAGGTGATATATGGCTACACCTTC; CDR3aa: CASSPPGQVIYGYTF
v_gene: TRBV15; d_gene: TRBD1; abundance: many; j_gene: TRBJ1-1; CDR3nt: TGTGCCACCAGCAGAGATGAGGGGGCCGCACCCACTGAAGCTTTCTTT; CDR3aa: CATSRDEGAAPTEAFF
v_gene: TRBV19; d_gene: TRBD2; abundance: NA; j_gene: TRBJ2-3; CDR3nt: TGTGCCAGTTCAAGGGTAGCGGGAACAGATACGCAGTATTTT; CDR3aa: CASSRVAGTDTQYF
v_gene: TRBV7-6; d_gene: NA; abundance: few; j_gene: TRBJ1-1; CDR3nt: TGTGCCAGCAGCTTACGGACCGGTGAGGGAAACACTGAAGCTTTCTTT; CDR3aa: CASSLRTGEGNTEAFF
v_gene: TRBV6-2/TRBV6-3; d_gene: NA; abundance: NA; j_gene: TRBJ2-7; CDR3nt: TGTGCCAGCAGTTACCTTAGGGTTAATGATTACGAGCAGTACTTC; CDR3aa: CASSYLRVNDYEQYF
v_gene: TRBV6-1; d_gene: NA; abundance: many; j_gene: TRBJ1-1; CDR3nt: TGTGCCAGCAGTGAAGCGGCCGGACCCCCCGTGAACACTGAAGCTTTCTTT; CDR3aa: CASSEAAGPPVNTEAFF
v_gene: TRBV2; d_gene: TRBD2; abundance: many; j_gene: TRBJ2-5; CDR3nt: TGTGCCAGCAGTGAGCGGGGGTCATTCCAAGAGACCCAGTACTTC; CDR3aa: CASSERGSFQETQYF
v_gene: TRBV28; d_gene: NA; abundance: NA; j_gene: TRBJ1-5; CDR3nt: TGTGCCAGCAGTTTCGGACAGAATCAGCCCCAGCATTTT; CDR3aa: CASSFGQNQPQHF
v_gene: TRBV28; d_gene: NA; abundance: many; j_gene: TRBJ1-2; CDR3nt: TGTGCCACCATTACCCTTGGACTCTATGGCTACACCTTC; CDR3aa: CATITLGLYGYTF
v_gene: TRBV7-9; d_gene: TRBD2; abundance: NA; j_gene: TRBJ2-5; CDR3nt: TGTGCCAGCAGCGGGACTAGCGCCTCAGAGACCCAGTACTTC; CDR3aa: CASSGTSASETQYF
v_gene: TRBV29-1; d_gene: NA; abundance: many; j_gene: TRBJ1-1; CDR3nt: TGCAGCGTTGAATTGCTAGTGAACACTGAAGCTTTCTTT; CDR3aa: CSVELLVNTEAFF
v_gene: TRBV19; d_gene: TRBD1; abundance: few; j_gene: TRBJ1-2; CDR3nt: TGTGCCAGTAGTGAGGGACAGCTCTATGGCTACACCTTC; CDR3aa: CASSEGQLYGYTF
v_gene: TRBV18; d_gene: TRBD1; abundance: NA; j_gene: TRBJ2-3; CDR3nt: TGTGCCAGCTCACCACGACAGGGAAACACAGATACGCAGTATTTT; CDR3aa: CASSPRQGNTDTQYF
v_gene: TRBV7-9; d_gene: TRBD1; abundance: many; j_gene: TRBJ2-4; CDR3nt: TGTGCCAGCAGCGGGGGACAGGGCCTAAACATTCAGTACTTC; CDR3aa: CASSGGQGLNIQYF
v_gene: TRBV12-3/TRBV12-4; d_gene: TRBD2; abundance: many; j_gene: TRBJ2-5; CDR3nt: TGTGCCAGCAGTTCTGGGGCGGGGGGGAAAGAGACCCAGTACTTC; CDR3aa: CASSSGAGGKETQYF
v_gene: TRBV3-1; d_gene: NA; abundance: many; j_gene: TRBJ2-1; CDR3nt: TGTGCCAGCAGCCAAGCGGACAATGAGCAGTTCTTC; CDR3aa: CASSQADNEQFF
v_gene: TRBV18; d_gene: NA; abundance: few; j_gene: TRBJ1-1; CDR3nt: TGTGCCAGCTCACCTCAGAGGGAAGGGAACACTGAAGCTTTCTTT; CDR3aa: CASSPQREGNTEAFF
v_gene: TRBV5-5; d_gene: NA; abundance: many; j_gene: TRBJ1-1; CDR3nt: TGTGCCAGCAGCTCTTCGAGGGGGTCCACTGAAGCTTTCTTT; CDR3aa: CASSSSRGSTEAFF
v_gene: TRBV6-5; d_gene: NA; abundance: NA; j_gene: TRBJ1-1; CDR3nt: TGTGCCAGCAGTTACGGGACCGCCCTGGCTGAAGCTTTCTTT; CDR3aa: CASSYGTALAEAFF
v_gene: TRBV5-1; d_gene: TRBD1; abundance: few; j_gene: TRBJ1-6; CDR3nt: TGCGCCAGCAGCCCCATGACAGGGGAAGGTTCACCCCTCCACTTT; CDR3aa: CASSPMTGEGSPLHF
v_gene: TRBV2; d_gene: NA; abundance: NA; j_gene: TRBJ2-5; CDR3nt: TGTGCCAGCAGTGAAGAGCGACTACCCCAAGAGACCCAGTACTTC; CDR3aa: CASSEERLPQETQYF
v_gene: TRBV28; d_gene: NA; abundance: NA; j_gene: TRBJ2-5; CDR3nt: TGTGCCAGCAGTTTGATAGGGGTTGAGACCCAGTACTTC; CDR3aa: CASSLIGVETQYF
v_gene: TRBV10-2; d_gene: NA; abundance: NA; j_gene: TRBJ2-5; CDR3nt: TGCGCCAGCAGTGAGGGACGGGTCCTGGAGACCCAGTACTTC; CDR3aa: CASSEGRVLETQYF
v_gene: TRBV7-9; d_gene: TRBD2; abundance: many; j_gene: TRBJ2-5; CDR3nt: TGTGCCAGCAGCTTAGTACTAGCGGGGGCCCAAGAGACCCAGTACTTC; CDR3aa: CASSLVLAGAQETQYF
v_gene: TRBV2; d_gene: TRBD1; abundance: many; j_gene: TRBJ1-2; CDR3nt: TGTGCCAGCAGTGAAGGACCCGGACAGGAAGCTAACTATGGCTACACCTTC; CDR3aa: CASSEGPGQEANYGYTF
v_gene: TRBV12-3/TRBV12-4; d_gene: NA; abundance: many; j_gene: TRBJ1-2; CDR3nt: TGTGCCAGCAGTTCCCAAGGGGAGAATGGCTACACCTTC; CDR3aa: CASSSQGENGYTF
v_gene: TRBV6-1; d_gene: NA; abundance: many; j_gene: TRBJ1-5; CDR3nt: TGTGCCAGCAGTGAGGACCTTCGTACGACCGCCCGAAATCAGCCCCAGCATTTT; CDR3aa: CASSEDLRTTARNQPQHF
v_gene: TRBV5-1; d_gene: TRBD2; abundance: few; j_gene: TRBJ2-1; CDR3nt: TGCGCCAGCAGCTTCTTAGCGGGGGCCTTCAATGAGCAGTTCTTC; CDR3aa: CASSFLAGAFNEQFF
v_gene: TRBV18; d_gene: NA; abundance: many; j_gene: TRBJ2-7; CDR3nt: TGTGCCAGCTCACCGGCAGCATCCTACGAGCAGTACTTC; CDR3aa: CASSPAASYEQYF